This T cell receptor beta chain was recovered during a study of CXCR3-negative and CXCR3-positive naive CD8 T cells. About this clonotype itself: The antigen is unknown.

Triplicates of 300,000 cells were sorted from each CD8+ T cell subset. Carrying UMI labels, the TRB cDNA libraries were prepared through 5' RACE. TCRdb re-analyzed the 5' RACE reads; it lists each CDR3 protein once, without DNA. The sample shows 4,500 to 5,000 distinct CDR3 sequences, and 2% to 3% sits with its ten largest clones. Study-wide results and limits: Within a donor, both naive subsets shared TRBV-TRBJ usage, unlike memory cells. Naive cells with CXCR3 showed TRB CDR3s that were more hydrophobic than those in CXCR3-negative naive cells.

Germline assignment: CDR1 MNHEY and CDR2 SVGEGT. This CDR3 contains 14 residues. The sequence was collected from a human donor in good health. Some clones in this sample may be carry-over from other donors' samples. The V and J genes are TRBV6-2 or TRBV6-3 and TRBJ1-5; TCRdb outputs TRBD1, but without DNA this stays unchecked. Sequencing was carried out using naive CXCR3+ CD8+ T cells from blood. Subset: CD45RO-CCR7+CD27+CD95- naive CD8+ T cells expressing CXCR3 (TNR3+). The chain's CDR3 is CASSYSRGPQPQHF.